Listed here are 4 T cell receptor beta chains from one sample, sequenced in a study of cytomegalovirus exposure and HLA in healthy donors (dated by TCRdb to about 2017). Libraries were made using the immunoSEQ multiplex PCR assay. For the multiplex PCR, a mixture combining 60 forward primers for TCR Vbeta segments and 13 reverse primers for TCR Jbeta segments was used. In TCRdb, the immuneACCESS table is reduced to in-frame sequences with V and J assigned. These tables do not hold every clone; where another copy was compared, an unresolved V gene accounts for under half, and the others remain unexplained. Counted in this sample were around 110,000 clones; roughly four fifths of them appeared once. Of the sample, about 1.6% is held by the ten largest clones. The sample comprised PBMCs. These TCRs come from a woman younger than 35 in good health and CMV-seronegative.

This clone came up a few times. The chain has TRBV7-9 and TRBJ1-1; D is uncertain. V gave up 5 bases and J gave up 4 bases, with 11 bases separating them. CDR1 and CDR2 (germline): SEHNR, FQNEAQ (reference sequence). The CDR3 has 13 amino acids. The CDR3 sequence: CASSLNSLTEAFF. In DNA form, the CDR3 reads TGTGCCAGCAGCCTAAACTCTCTCACTGAAGCTTTCTTT.

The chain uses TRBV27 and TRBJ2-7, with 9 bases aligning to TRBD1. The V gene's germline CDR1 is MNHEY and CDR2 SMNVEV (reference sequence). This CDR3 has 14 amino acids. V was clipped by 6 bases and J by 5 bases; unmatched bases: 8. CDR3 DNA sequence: TGTGCCAGCAGCTACGGGACAGGGAGCAACGAGCAGTACTTC. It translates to CASSYGTGSNEQYF.

CDR3 sequence: CASMKTGDTGELFF. For the CDR3, the DNA is TGTGCCAGCATGAAGACAGGGGACACCGGGGAGCTGTTTTTT. The chain links TRBV6-1 to TRBJ2-2, with 8 nucleotides matching TRBD1. Germline CDR1 reads MNHNS; CDR2 reads SASEGT. CDR3 length: 14 amino acids. Trimming at V came to 7 bases and at J to 3 bases, leaving 4 bases not matched to a gene.

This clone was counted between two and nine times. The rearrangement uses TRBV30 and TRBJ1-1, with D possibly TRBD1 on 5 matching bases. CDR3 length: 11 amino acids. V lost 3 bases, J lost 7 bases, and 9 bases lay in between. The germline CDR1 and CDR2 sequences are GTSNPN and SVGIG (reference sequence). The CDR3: CAWSATVEAFF. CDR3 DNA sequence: TGTGCCTGGAGCGCGACAGTTGAAGCTTTCTTT.